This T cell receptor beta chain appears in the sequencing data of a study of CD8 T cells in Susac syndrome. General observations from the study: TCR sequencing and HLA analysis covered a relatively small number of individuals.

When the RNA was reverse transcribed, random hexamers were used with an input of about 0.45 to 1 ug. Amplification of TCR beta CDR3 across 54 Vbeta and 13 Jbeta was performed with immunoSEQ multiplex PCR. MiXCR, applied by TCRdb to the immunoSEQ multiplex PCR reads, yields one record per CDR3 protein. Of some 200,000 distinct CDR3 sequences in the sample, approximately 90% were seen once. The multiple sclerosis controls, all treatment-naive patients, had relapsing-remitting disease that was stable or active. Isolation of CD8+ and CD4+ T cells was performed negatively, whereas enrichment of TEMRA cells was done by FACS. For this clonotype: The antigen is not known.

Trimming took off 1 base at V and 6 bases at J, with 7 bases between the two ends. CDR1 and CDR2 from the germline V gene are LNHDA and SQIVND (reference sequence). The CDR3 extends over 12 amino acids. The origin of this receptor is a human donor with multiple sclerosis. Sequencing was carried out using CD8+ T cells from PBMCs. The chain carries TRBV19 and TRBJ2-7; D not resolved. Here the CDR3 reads CASSIGGSEQYF. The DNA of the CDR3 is TGTGCCAGTAGTATAGGGGGATCCGAGCAGTACTTC. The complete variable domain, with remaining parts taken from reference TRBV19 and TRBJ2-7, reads DGGITQSPKYLFRKEGQNVTLSCEQNLNHDAMYWYRQDPGQGLRLIYYSQIVNDFQKGDIAEGYSVSREKKESFPLTVTSAQKNPTAFYLCASSIGGSEQYFGPGTRLTVT.